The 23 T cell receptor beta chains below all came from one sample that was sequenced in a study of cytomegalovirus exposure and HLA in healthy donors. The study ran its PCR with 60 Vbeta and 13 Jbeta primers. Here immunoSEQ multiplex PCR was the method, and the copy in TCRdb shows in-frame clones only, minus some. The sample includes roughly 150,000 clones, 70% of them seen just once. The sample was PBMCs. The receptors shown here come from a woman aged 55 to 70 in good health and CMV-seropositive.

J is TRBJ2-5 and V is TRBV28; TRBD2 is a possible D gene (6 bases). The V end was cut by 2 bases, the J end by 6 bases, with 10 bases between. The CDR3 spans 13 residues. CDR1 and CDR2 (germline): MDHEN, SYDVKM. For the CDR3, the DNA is TGTGCCAGCAGTTTAGTAGGGAGGAAGACCCAGTACTTC. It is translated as CASSLVGRKTQYF.

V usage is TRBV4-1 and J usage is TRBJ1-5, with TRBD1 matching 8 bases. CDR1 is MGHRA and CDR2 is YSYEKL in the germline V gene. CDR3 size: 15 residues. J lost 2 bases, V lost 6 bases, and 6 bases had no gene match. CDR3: CASSPPGQGNQPQHF. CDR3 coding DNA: TGCGCCAGCAGTCCGCCGGGACAGGGCAATCAGCCCCAGCATTTT.

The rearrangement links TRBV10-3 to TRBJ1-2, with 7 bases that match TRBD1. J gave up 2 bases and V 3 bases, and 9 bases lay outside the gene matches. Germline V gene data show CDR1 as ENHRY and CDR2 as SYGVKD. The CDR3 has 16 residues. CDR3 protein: CAISEGGRDGNYGYTF. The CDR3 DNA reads TGTGCCATCAGTGAAGGGGGCCGGGACGGAAACTATGGCTACACCTTC.

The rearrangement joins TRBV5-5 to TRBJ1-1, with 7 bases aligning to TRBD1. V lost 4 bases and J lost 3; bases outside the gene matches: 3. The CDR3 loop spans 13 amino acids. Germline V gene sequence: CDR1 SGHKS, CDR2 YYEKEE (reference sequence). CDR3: CASSLTGDTEAFF. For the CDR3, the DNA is TGTGCCAGCAGCCTTACAGGGGACACTGAAGCTTTCTTT.

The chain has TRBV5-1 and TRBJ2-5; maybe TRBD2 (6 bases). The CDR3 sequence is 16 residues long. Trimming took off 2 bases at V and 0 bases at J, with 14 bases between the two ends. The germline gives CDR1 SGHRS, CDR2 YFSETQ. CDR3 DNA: TGCGCCAGCAGCTTCCGTGGGAGCGGGTACCAAGAGACCCAGTACTTC. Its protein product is CASSFRGSGYQETQYF.

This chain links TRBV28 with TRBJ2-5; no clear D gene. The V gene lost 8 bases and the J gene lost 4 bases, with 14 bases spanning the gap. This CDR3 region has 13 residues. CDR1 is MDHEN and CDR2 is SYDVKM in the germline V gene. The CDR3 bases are TGTGCCAGCGGCCGCGGCGCCCCAGAGACCCAGTACTTC. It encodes CASGRGAPETQYF.

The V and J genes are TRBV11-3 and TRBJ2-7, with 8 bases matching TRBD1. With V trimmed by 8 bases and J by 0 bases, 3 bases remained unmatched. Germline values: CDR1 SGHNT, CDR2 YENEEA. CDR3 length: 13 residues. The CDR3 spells CASLTGGSYEQYF. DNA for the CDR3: TGTGCCAGCCTAACAGGGGGCTCCTACGAGCAGTACTTC.

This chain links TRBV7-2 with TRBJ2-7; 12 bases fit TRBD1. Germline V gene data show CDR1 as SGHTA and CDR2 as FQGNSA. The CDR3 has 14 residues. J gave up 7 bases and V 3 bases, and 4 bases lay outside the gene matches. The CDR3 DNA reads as TGTGCCAGCAGCTTCGGGACAGGGGGCGGTGAGCAGTACTTC. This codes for CASSFGTGGGEQYF.

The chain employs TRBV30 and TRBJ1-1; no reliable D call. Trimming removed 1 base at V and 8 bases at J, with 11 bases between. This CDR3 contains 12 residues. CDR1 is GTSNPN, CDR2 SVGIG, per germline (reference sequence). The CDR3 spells CAWSGGAREAFF. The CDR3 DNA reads TGTGCCTGGAGTGGGGGAGCCCGCGAAGCTTTCTTT.

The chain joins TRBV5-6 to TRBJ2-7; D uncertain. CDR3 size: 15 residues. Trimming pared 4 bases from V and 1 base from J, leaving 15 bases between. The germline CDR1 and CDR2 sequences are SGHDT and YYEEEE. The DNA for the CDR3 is TGTGCCAGCAGCCCCCTTGGCCCGGGTTCCTACGAGCAGTACTTC. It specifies CASSPLGPGSYEQYF.

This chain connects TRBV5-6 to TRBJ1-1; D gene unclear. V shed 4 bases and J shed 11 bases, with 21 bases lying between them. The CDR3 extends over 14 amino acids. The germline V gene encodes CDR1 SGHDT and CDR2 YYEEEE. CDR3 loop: CASSPTGVRGGAFF. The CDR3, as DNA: TGTGCCAGCAGCCCAACCGGGGTTCGAGGCGGGGCTTTCTTT.

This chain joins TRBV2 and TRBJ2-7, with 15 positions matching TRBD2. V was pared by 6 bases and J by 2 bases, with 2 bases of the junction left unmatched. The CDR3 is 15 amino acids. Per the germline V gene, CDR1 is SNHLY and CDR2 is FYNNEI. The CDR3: CASRGLAGGPYEQYF. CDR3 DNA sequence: TGTGCCAGCAGAGGACTAGCGGGAGGGCCCTACGAGCAGTACTTC.

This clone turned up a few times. CDR3 loop: CASSQKAGTSGGYNEQFF. The DNA of the CDR3 is TGTGCCAGCAGTCAAAAGGCCGGGACTAGCGGCGGCTACAATGAGCAGTTCTTC. The V and J genes are TRBV2 and TRBJ2-1; 11 positions agree with TRBD2. Trimming cost V 5 bases and J 3 bases; bases outside gene matches: 12. This CDR3 region has 18 residues. Germline V lookup: CDR1 SNHLY, CDR2 FYNNEI.

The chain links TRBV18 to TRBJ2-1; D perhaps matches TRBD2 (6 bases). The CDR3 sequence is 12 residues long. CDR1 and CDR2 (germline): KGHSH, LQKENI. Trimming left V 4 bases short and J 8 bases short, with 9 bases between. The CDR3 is CASSHERDEQFF. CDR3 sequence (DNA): TGTGCCAGCTCACACGAGCGGGATGAGCAGTTCTTC.

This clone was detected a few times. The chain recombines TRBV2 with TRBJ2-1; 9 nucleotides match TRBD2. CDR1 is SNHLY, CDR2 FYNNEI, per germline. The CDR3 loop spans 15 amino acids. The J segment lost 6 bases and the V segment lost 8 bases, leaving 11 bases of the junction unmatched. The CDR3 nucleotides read TGTGCCAGCCTAAGGCCTTCAGCGGGAGGCAATGAGCAGTTCTTC. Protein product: CASLRPSAGGNEQFF. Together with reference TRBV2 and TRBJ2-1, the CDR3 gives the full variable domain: EPEVTQTPSHQVTQMGQEVILRCVPISNHLYFYWYRQILGQKVEFLVSFYNNEISEKSEIFDDQFSVERPDGSNFTLKIRSTKLEDSAMYFCASLRPSAGGNEQFFGPGTRLTVL.

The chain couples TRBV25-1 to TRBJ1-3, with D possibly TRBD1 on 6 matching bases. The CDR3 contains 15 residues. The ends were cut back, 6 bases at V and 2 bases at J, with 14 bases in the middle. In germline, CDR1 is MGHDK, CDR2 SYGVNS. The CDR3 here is CASSEQGSPGNTIYF. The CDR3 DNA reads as TGTGCCAGCAGCGAACAGGGTTCCCCTGGAAACACCATATATTTT.

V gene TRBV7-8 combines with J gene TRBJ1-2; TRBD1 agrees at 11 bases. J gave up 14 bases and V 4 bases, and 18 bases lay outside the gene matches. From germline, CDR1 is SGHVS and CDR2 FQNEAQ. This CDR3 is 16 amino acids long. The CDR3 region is CASSYRDRGTAMAGTF. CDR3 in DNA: TGTGCCAGCAGCTACCGGGACAGGGGGACAGCTATGGCGGGGACCTTC.

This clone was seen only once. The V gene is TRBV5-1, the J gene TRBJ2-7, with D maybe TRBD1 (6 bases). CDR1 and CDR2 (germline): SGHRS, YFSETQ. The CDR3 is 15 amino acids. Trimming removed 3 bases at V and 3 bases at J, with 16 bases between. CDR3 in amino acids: CASSSTGTSGYEQYF. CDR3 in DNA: TGCGCCAGCAGCTCTACTGGGACATCAGGCTACGAGCAGTACTTC.

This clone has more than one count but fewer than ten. The CDR3 loop is CATTRGSGNTIYF. The DNA for the CDR3 is TGTGCCACAACCCGGGGTTCCGGAAACACCATATATTTT. The chain has TRBV6-5 and TRBJ1-3; D uncertain. From germline, CDR1 is MNHEY and CDR2 SVGAGI. The V and J ends lost 10 bases and 4 bases respectively, with 14 bases between them. The CDR3 is 13 residues long.

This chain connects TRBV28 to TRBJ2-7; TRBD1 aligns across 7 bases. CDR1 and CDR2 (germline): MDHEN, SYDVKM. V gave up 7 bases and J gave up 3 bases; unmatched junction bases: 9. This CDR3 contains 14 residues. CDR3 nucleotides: TGTGCCAGCAACCCGACAGGGATGGGCTACGAGCAGTACTTC. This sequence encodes CASNPTGMGYEQYF.

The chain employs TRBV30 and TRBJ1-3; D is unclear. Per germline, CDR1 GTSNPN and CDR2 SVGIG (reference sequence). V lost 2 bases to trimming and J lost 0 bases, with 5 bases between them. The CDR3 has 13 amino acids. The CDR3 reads CAWSPNSGNTIYF. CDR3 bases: TGTGCCTGGAGTCCCAACTCTGGAAACACCATATATTTT.

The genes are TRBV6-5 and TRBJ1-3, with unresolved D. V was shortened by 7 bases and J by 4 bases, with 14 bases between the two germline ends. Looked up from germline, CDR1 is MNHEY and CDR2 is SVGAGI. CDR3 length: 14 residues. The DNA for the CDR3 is TGTGCCAGCACCCCCCCGGGTACCGGAAACACCATATATTTT. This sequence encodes CASTPPGTGNTIYF.

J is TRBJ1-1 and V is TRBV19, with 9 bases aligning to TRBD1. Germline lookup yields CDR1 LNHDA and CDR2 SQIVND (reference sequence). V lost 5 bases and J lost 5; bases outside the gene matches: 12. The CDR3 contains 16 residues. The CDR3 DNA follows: TGTGCCAGTAGTGCCGGGACAGGGAATAGGGTTACTGAAGCTTTCTTT. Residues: CASSAGTGNRVTEAFF. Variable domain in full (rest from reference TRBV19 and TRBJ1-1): DGGITQSPKYLFRKEGQNVTLSCEQNLNHDAMYWYRQDPGQGLRLIYYSQIVNDFQKGDIAEGYSVSREKKESFPLTVTSAQKNPTAFYLCASSAGTGNRVTEAFFGQGTRLTVV.